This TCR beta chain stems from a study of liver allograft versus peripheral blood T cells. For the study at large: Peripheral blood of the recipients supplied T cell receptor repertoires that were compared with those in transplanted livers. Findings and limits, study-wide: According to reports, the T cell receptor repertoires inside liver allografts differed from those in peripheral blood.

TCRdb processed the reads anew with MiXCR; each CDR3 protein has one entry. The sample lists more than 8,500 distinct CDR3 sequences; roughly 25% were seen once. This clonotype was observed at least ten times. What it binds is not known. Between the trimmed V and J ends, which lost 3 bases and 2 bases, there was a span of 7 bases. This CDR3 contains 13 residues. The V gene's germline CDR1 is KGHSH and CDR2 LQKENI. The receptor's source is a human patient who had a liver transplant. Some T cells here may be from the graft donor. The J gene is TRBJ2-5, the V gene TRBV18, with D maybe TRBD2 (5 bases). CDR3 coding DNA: TGTGCCAGCTCACCGGACTTTCAAGAGACCCAGTACTTC. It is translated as CASSPDFQETQYF. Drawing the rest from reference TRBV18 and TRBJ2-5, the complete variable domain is NAGVMQNPRHLVRRRGQEARLRCSPMKGHSHVYWYRQLPEEGLKFMVYLQKENIIDESGMPKERFSAEFPKEGPSILRIQQVVRGDSAAYFCASSPDFQETQYFGPGTRLLVL.